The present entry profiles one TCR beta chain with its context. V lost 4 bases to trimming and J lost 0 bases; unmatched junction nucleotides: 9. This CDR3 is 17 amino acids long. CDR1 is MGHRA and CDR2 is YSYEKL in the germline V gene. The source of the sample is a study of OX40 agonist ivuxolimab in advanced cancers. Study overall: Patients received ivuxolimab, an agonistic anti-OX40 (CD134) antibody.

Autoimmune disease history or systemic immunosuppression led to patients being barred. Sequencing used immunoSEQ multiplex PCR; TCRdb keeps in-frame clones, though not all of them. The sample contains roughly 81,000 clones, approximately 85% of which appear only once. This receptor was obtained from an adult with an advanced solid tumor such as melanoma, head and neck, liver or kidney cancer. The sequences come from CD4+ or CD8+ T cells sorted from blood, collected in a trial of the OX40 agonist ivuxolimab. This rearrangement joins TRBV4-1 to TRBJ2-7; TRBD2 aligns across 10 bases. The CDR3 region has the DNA TGCGCCAGCAGCCCCGCCGGGACTAGCGACATCTCCTACGAGCAGTACTTC. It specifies CASSPAGTSDISYEQYF.